Presented here are 17 T cell receptor beta chains from one specimen sequenced in a study of T cells in Graves' hyperthyroidism and ophthalmopathy. Researchers took RNA transcripts and amplified the TCR beta CDR3 regions from them. When the TCR CDR3 underwent first-round RT-PCR, the HTBI primer set was used. TCRdb processed the multiplex PCR reads anew with MiXCR; each CDR3 protein has one entry. The table records around 700,000 distinct CDR3 sequences, 30% to 40% of them present only once. The sample taken for sequencing was blood. These receptors originate from a woman between 40 and 50 years old with Graves' hyperthyroidism.

This clonotype appeared a few times. The rearrangement uses TRBV11-2 and TRBJ1-1, with 9 bases fitting TRBD1. The germline CDR1 and CDR2 sequences are SGHAT and FQNNGV. After removal of 5 bases from V and 3 bases from J, the junction contained 10 bases not matched to a gene. The CDR3 runs to 16 residues. The CDR3 nucleotides read TGTGCCAGCAGCAGACGGACAGGGGCGATGGACACTGAAGCTTTCTTT. This codes for CASSRRTGAMDTEAFF.

A few counts support this clonotype. V and J are TRBV20-1 and TRBJ1-1; the match to TRBD1 covers 7 bases. J gave up 4 bases and V 5 bases, and 10 bases lay outside the gene matches. The CDR3 length is 14 residues. Germline CDR1 reads DFQATT; CDR2 reads SNEGSKA (reference sequence). CDR3 in amino acids: CSAYERQGSTEAFF. The CDR3 DNA reads TGCAGTGCTTACGAACGACAGGGAAGCACTGAAGCTTTCTTT.

This clonotype has ten or more counts. This chain links TRBV20-1 with TRBJ1-1; D unresolved. V lost 3 bases and J 11 bases, leaving 13 bases between the germline ends. This CDR3 is built from 11 residues. Germline CDR1 DFQATT, CDR2 SNEGSKA (reference sequence). CDR3 residues: CSARHDYGAFF. The CDR3 nucleotides read TGCAGTGCTAGGCACGATTATGGGGCTTTCTTT.

This clonotype was detected a few times. The rearrangement links TRBV9 to TRBJ1-2; tentative D call: TRBD1 (5 bases). Germline values: CDR1 SGDLS, CDR2 YYNGEE. CDR3 size: 13 residues. Trimming stripped 8 bases from V and 5 bases from J, with 16 bases between. The CDR3 region has the DNA TGTGCCAGACGAGTGACAGAACAATATGGCTACACCTTC. Translated: CARRVTEQYGYTF.

In this sample, this clonotype turned up many times. The chain recombines TRBV6-5 with TRBJ1-6; D uncertain. V was cut by 6 bases and J by 9 bases, with 12 bases left in between. Germline V gene data show CDR1 as MNHEY and CDR2 as SVGAGI. The CDR3 is made up of 13 amino acids. The CDR3 is CASRQLGVSPLHF. For the CDR3, the DNA is TGTGCCAGCAGGCAACTTGGGGTTTCACCCCTCCACTTT.

Ten or more counts support this clonotype. A much larger clone sits a single nucleotide away, making a read error possible. The V call is TRBV15, the J call TRBJ1-4; D call uncertain. Germline CDR1 is LNHNV and CDR2 is YYDKDF (reference sequence). The CDR3 is made up of 14 amino acids. Between the trimmed V and J ends, which lost 1 base and 10 bases, there was a span of 13 bases. The CDR3 nucleotides read TGTGCCACCAGCAGAGTATTAGCGGATGGAAAACTGTTTTTT. Translated: CATSRVLADGKLFF.

V gene TRBV29-1 combines with J gene TRBJ1-2; D gene unclear. V lost 0 bases to trimming and J lost 4 bases, with 18 bases between them. CDR3 length: 16 residues. CDR1 SQVTM and CDR2 ANQGSEA come from the germline V gene. Here the CDR3 reads CSVEEGIGRVVYGYTF. The CDR3 DNA follows: TGCAGCGTTGAAGAGGGAATCGGAAGGGTTGTCTATGGCTACACCTTC.

This clonotype was picked up many times. The rearrangement joins TRBV4-1 to TRBJ2-6; 8 bases agree with TRBD1. The CDR3 runs to 15 residues. J gave up 4 bases and V 7 bases, and 6 bases lay outside the gene matches. Germline V gives CDR1 MGHRA, CDR2 YSYEKL. CDR3 sequence: CASTETGAGANVLTF. CDR3 coding DNA: TGCGCCAGCACCGAGACAGGGGCCGGGGCCAACGTCCTGACTTTC.

V gene TRBV5-6 combines with J gene TRBJ1-1; D is undetermined. Germline CDR1 SGHDT, CDR2 YYEEEE. The CDR3 is 15 amino acids. Trimming shortened V by 1 base and J by 0 bases, and 10 bases separated the two germline ends. CDR3 DNA sequence: TGTGCCAGCAGCTTGCCGCCGAACCTGAACACTGAAGCTTTCTTT. It codes for CASSLPPNLNTEAFF. Complete variable domain (other parts from reference TRBV5-6 and TRBJ1-1): DAGVTQSPTHLIKTRGQQVTLRCSPKSGHDTVSWYQQALGQGPQFIFQYYEEEERQRGNFPDRFSGHQFPNYSSELNVNALLLGDSALYLCASSLPPNLNTEAFFGQGTRLTVV.

This clonotype was counted many times. V and J are TRBV20-1 and TRBJ1-6; D uncertain. V was pared by 3 bases and J by 5 bases, with 8 bases between. This CDR3 is built from 13 residues. Germline V CDR1 and CDR2: DFQATT, SNEGSKA (reference sequence). The CDR3 reads CSASRQNNSPLHF. CDR3 DNA sequence: TGCAGTGCTAGTCGCCAAAATAATTCACCCCTCCACTTT.

This clonotype was detected ten times or more. The chain has TRBV10-3 and TRBJ2-7, with 8 bases identical to TRBD1. This CDR3 comprises 11 residues. The V and J ends lost 11 bases and 5 bases, in that order; junction bases with no gene match: 5. CDR1 ENHRY and CDR2 SYGVKD come from the germline V gene. CDR3 in amino acids: CAVGQGHEQYF. The CDR3 DNA sequence: TGTGCCGTCGGACAGGGCCACGAGCAGTACTTC.

Notes on this clonotype: A much bigger clone sits one base away, suggesting this may be a read error. The V call is TRBV7-2, the J call TRBJ2-5; a weak D match, TRBD1 (6 bases). Germline V gene sequence: CDR1 SGHTA, CDR2 FQGNSA. The germline V and J ends were trimmed by 5 bases and 7 bases, with 8 bases remaining between them. This CDR3 is built from 11 residues. As DNA, the CDR3 is TGTGCCAGCAGCCAACAGGGGACCCAGTACTTC. Protein: CASSQQGTQYF. Looking up the rest from reference TRBV7-2 and TRBJ2-5 gives the full variable domain: GAGVSQSPSNKVTEKGKDVELRCDPISGHTALYWYRQSLGQGLEFLIYFQGNSAPDKSGLPSDRFSAERTGGSVSTLTIQRTQQEDSAVYLCASSQQGTQYFGPGTRLLVL.

In the case of this clonotype: A much larger clone sits a single nucleotide away, making a read error possible. The chain couples TRBV20-1 to TRBJ1-4; D unresolved. This CDR3 comprises 15 residues. Germline V lookup: CDR1 DFQATT, CDR2 SNEGSKA (reference sequence). CDR3 residues: CSARLPVAYNERLFF. The CDR3 nucleotides read TGCAGTGCTAGACTCCCAGTGGCTTATAATGAAAGACTGTTTTTT.

The rearrangement joins TRBV19 to TRBJ2-5, with TRBD2 matching over 8 bases. The CDR3 consists of 13 residues. Germline CDR1 and CDR2: LNHDA and SQIVND (reference sequence). V gave up 9 bases and J gave up 2 bases; unmatched junction bases: 5. CDR3 sequence: CASGSGVQETQYF. CDR3 DNA sequence: TGTGCCAGCGGTAGCGGGGTACAAGAGACCCAGTACTTC.

This clonotype has at least ten counts. V gene TRBV29-1 combines with J gene TRBJ1-2; no reliable D call. V gave up 4 bases and J gave up 5 bases, with 14 bases separating them. CDR1 is SQVTM, CDR2 ANQGSEA, per germline. The length of the CDR3 is 13 residues. For the CDR3, the DNA is TGCAGCGTTGTTTTGTCAGGCCGATATGGCTACACCTTC. It yields the protein CSVVLSGRYGYTF.

The V and J genes are TRBV5-1 and TRBJ2-2; TRBD1 matches at 7 bases. The germline V gene encodes CDR1 SGHRS and CDR2 YFSETQ. The CDR3 is made up of 14 amino acids. V lost 4 bases, J lost 8 bases, and 8 bases stayed unmatched. In DNA, the CDR3 is TGCGCCAGCAGCGAACAGGGGACGGCGGGGGAGCTGTTTTTT. This sequence encodes CASSEQGTAGELFF.

This clonotype was counted a few times. CDR3 coding DNA: TGTGCCAGCAGTTTGACGGGGGGGCCCCAGCATTTT. Translated: CASSLTGGPQHF. The rearrangement joins TRBV12-3 or TRBV12-4 to TRBJ1-5; D may be TRBD1 (5 bases). Trimming took 3 bases from V and 9 from J, leaving 9 bases between them. There are 12 residues in the CDR3.